This T cell receptor beta chain was captured in a study of human T cells and chemical hapten exposure. Study context: Per-sample TCR yield variability stemmed mainly from small pooled library volume differences. Study-level points and caveats: Among TCRs, those above 1 in 1000 frequency were unaffected by DPC sensitization.

Germline V gene lookup returns CDR1 MNHNY and CDR2 SVGAGI (reference sequence). This CDR3 region has 16 residues. Trimming took off 5 bases at V and 2 bases at J, with 17 bases between the two ends. On this clonotype itself: The antigen is undetermined.

Described time point: healthy volunteer bleed at 2 weeks. Researchers extracted total RNA from unfractionated whole blood. Within the library, unique molecular identifiers were attached to each individual cDNA molecule. Source study methods: TCRs per sample had a median of around 98,000 and ranged from roughly 20,000 to 690,600. MiXCR was run by TCRdb on the RACE reads, yielding one entry per CDR3 protein. The V and J calls come from TCRdb's annotation, not from the publication. The table has 75,000 to 100,000 distinct CDR3 sequences, approximately 9.7% seen once. Specimen: whole blood. The rearrangement uses TRBV6-6 and TRBJ2-3; TRBD2 might be the D (6 bases). This sequence originates from a female donor in good health. Some clones in this sample may be carry-over from other donors' samples. The CDR3 spells CASSHGRGVDTDTQYF. The CDR3 nucleotides read TGTGCCAGCAGTCACGGGCGGGGAGTGGACACAGATACGCAGTATTTT.